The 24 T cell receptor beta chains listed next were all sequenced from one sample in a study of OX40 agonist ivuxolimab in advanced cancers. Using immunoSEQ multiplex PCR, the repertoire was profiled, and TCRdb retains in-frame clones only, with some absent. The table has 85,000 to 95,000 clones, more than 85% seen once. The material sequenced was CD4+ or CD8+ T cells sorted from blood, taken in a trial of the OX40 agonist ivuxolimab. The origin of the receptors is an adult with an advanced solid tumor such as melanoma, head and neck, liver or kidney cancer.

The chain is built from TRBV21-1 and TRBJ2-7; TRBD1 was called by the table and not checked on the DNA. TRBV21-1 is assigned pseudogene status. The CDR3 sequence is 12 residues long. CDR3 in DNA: TGTGCCAGCAGAACGGGACACCTGGAGCCGTACTTC. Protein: CASRTGHLEPYF.

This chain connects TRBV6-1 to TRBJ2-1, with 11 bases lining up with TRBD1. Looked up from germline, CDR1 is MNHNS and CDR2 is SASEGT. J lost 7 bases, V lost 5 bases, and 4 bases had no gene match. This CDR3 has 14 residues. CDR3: CASSLDRGQNEQFF. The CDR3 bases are TGTGCCAGCAGTTTGGACAGGGGGCAGAATGAGCAGTTCTTC.

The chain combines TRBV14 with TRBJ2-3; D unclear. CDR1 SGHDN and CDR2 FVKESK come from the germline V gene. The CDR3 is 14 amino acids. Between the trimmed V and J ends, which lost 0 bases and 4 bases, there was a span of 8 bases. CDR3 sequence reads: CASSQDTVADTQYF. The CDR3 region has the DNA TGTGCCAGCAGCCAAGATACAGTTGCAGATACGCAGTATTTT.

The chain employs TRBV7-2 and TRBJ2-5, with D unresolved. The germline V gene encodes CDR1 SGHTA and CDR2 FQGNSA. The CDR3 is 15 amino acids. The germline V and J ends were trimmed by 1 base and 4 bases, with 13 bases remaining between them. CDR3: CASSLGFAERETQYF. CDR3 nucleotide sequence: TGTGCCAGCAGCTTAGGTTTTGCGGAAAGAGAGACCCAGTACTTC.

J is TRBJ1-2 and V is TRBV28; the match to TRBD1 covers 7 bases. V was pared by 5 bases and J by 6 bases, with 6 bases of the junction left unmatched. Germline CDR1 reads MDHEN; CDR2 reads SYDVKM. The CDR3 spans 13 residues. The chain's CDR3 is CASSRDRIDGYTF. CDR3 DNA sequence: TGTGCCAGCAGTAGGGACAGAATTGATGGCTACACCTTC.

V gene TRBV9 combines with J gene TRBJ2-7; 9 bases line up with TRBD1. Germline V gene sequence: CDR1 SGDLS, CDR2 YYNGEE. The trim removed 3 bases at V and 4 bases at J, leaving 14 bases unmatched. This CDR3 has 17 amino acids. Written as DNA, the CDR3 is TGTGCCAGCAGCGAGGGTAGCCGGGACAGGGTTCCATACGAGCAGTACTTC. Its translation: CASSEGSRDRVPYEQYF.

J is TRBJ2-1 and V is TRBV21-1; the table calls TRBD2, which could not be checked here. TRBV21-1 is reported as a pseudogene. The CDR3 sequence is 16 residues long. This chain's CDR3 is CASSKWVASSYNEQFF. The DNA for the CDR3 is TGTGCCAGCAGCAAGTGGGTAGCCAGCTCCTACAATGAGCAGTTCTTC.

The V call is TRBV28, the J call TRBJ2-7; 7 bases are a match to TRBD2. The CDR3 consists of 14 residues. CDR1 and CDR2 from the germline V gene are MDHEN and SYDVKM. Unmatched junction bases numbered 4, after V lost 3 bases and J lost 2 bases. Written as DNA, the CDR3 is TGTGCCAGCAGTTTGGTGACTAGCACCTACGAGCAGTACTTC. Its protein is CASSLVTSTYEQYF.

CDR3 amino acids: CASSLRHRGSQVGYEQYF. CDR3 bases: TGTGCCAGCAGTTTACGTCATCGAGGGTCCCAGGTGGGCTACGAGCAGTACTTC. The chain carries TRBV27 and TRBJ2-7; TRBD2 might be the D (5 bases). The CDR3 length is 18 residues. Germline V gene lookup returns CDR1 MNHEY and CDR2 SMNVEV (reference sequence). V lost 2 bases to trimming and J lost 3 bases, with 23 bases between them.

In DNA, the CDR3 is TGTGCCAGTAGTATGCTCGATTCCTACAATGAGCAGTTCTTC. Translation gives CASSMLDSYNEQFF. V and J are TRBV19 and TRBJ2-1; no definite D call. The CDR3 runs 14 residues. Trimming took off 3 bases at V and 1 base at J, with 7 bases between the two ends. CDR1 and CDR2 from the germline V gene are LNHDA and SQIVND (reference sequence).

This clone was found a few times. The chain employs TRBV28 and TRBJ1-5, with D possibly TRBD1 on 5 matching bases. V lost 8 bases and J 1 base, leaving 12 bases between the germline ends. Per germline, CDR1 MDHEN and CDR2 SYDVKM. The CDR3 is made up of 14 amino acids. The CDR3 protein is CASEQVGSNQPQHF. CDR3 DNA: TGTGCCAGCGAACAGGTGGGAAGCAATCAGCCCCAGCATTTT.

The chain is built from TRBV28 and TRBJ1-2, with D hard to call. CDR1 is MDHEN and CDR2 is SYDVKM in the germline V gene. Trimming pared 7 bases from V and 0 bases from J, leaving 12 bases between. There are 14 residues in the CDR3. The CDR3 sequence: CASKKRLSNYGYTF. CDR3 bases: TGTGCCAGCAAGAAAAGACTATCTAACTATGGCTACACCTTC.

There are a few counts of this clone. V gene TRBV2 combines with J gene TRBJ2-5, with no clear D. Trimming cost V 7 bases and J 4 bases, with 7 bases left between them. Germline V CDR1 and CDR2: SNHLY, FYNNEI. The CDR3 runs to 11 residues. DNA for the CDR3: TGTGCCAGCACGTTCGGAGAGACCCAGTACTTC. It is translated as CASTFGETQYF. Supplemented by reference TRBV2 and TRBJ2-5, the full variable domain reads EPEVTQTPSHQVTQMGQEVILRCVPISNHLYFYWYRQILGQKVEFLVSFYNNEISEKSEIFDDQFSVERPDGSNFTLKIRSTKLEDSAMYFCASTFGETQYFGPGTRLLVL.

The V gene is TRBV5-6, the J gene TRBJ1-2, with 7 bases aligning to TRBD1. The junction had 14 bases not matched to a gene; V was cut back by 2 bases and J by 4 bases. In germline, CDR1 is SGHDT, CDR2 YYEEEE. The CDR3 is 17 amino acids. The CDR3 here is CASSFGPPGQKVYGYTF. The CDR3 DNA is TGTGCCAGCAGCTTCGGGCCCCCGGGACAGAAAGTCTATGGCTACACCTTC.

CDR3 nucleotide sequence: TGTGCCAGCAACGGACAGGTCGGAACCGGGGAGCTGTTTTTT. It yields the protein CASNGQVGTGELFF. The rearrangement joins TRBV25-1 to TRBJ2-2, with TRBD1 identical over 7 bases. The germline CDR1 and CDR2 sequences are MGHDK and SYGVNS. With V trimmed by 7 bases and J by 5 bases, 7 bases remained unmatched. The CDR3 has 14 residues.

CDR3 DNA sequence: TGTGCCACCAGCAGGGACAGGGGCCAAGAGACCCAGTACTTC. This codes for CATSRDRGQETQYF. This chain joins TRBV15 and TRBJ2-5; 9 bases map to TRBD1. This CDR3 contains 14 residues. CDR1 LNHNV and CDR2 YYDKDF come from the germline V gene (reference sequence). V lost 3 bases and J lost 1; bases outside the gene matches: 0.

Here the CDR3 DNA reads TGTGCCAGCAGCCGATCCTATACTAGCGGGAGAAAAGCAGATACGCAGTATTTT. It codes for CASSRSYTSGRKADTQYF. V is TRBV5-4 and J is TRBJ2-3; 11 bases are shared with TRBD2. In germline, CDR1 is SGHNT, CDR2 YYREEE (reference sequence). V trimming: 4 bases; J trimming: 4 bases; junction bases outside the gene matches: 14. This CDR3 contains 18 residues.

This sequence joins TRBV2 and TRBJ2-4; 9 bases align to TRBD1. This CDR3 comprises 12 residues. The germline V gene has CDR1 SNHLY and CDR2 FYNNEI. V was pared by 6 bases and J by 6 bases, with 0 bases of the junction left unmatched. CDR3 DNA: TGTGCCAGCAGGGGACAGGGAAACATTCAGTACTTC. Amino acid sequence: CASRGQGNIQYF.

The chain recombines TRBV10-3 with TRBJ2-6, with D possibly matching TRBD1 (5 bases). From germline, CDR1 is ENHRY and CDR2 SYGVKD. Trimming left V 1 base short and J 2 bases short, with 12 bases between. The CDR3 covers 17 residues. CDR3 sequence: CAISELRAGPGANVLTF. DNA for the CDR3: TGTGCCATCAGTGAGTTAAGGGCAGGGCCTGGGGCCAACGTCCTGACTTTC.

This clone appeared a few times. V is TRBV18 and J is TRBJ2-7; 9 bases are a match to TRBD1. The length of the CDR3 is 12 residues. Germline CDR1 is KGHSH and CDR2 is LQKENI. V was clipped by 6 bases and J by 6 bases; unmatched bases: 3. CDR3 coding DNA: TGTGCCAGCTCCGGGACAGGGATCGAGCAGTACTTC. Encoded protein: CASSGTGIEQYF.

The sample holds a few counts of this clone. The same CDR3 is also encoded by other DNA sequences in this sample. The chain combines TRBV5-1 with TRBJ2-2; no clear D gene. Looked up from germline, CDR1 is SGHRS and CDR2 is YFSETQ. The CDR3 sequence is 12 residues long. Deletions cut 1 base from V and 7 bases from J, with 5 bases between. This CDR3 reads CASSLNGGELFF. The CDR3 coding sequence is TGCGCCAGCAGCTTGAATGGCGGGGAGCTGTTTTTT.

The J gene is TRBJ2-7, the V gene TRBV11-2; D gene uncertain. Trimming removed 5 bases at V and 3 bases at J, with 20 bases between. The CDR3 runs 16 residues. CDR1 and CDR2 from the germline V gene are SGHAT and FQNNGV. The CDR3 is CASSPNLGRPRYEQYF. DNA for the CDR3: TGTGCCAGCAGCCCGAACCTCGGACGGCCGCGCTACGAGCAGTACTTC.

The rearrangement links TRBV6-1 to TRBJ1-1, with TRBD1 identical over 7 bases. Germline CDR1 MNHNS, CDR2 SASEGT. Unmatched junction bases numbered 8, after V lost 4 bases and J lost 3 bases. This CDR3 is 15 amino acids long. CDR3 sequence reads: CASSGPGQKYTEAFF. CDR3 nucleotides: TGTGCCAGCAGTGGACCGGGACAGAAGTACACTGAAGCTTTCTTT.

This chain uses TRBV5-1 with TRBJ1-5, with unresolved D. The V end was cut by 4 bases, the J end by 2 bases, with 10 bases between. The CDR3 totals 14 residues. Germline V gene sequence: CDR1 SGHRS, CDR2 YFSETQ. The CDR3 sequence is CASSASSGNQPQHF. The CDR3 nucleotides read TGCGCCAGCAGCGCATCATCGGGCAATCAGCCCCAGCATTTT.